A selection of T cell receptor beta chains follows, all from one sample in a study of blood T cell repertoires in COVID-19. Produced via immunoSEQ multiplex PCR; TCRdb's table is partial and in-frame only. The repertoire holds about 220,000 clones, with around 87% as singletons. The source material was peripheral blood. The receptors were gathered from a woman aged 50 to 65 with COVID-19, enrolled during active disease. CDR3s include the opening cysteine and the closing phenylalanine or tryptophan. Fields, in order: CDR3 length, clone size, D gene, V gene, J gene, CDR3 DNA, CDR3 protein. The D gene is left open where the match is weak. Clone sizes are given selectively: once, few, many, or a class where the clone is expanded.

14	-	TRBD1	TRBV5-1	TRBJ1-6	TGCGCCAGCAGCTCACAGGGGGCCAATTCACCCCTCCACTTT	CASSSQGANSPLHF
15	once	-	TRBV24-1	TRBJ2-5	TGTGCCACCAGTGACCCTCGCCTCATAGAAGAGACCCAGTACTTC	CATSDPRLIEETQYF
15	-	TRBD1	TRBV5-4	TRBJ1-2	TGTGCCAGCAGCTTGCCCATACAGGGGGCGCCTGGCTACACCTTC	CASSLPIQGAPGYTF
17	-	TRBD2	TRBV11-2	TRBJ2-2	TGTGCCAGCAGCCTCGGGACTAGCGGGGGAAGGACCGGGGAGCTGTTTTTT	CASSLGTSGGRTGELFF
13	many	-	TRBV6-1	TRBJ1-2	TGTGCCAGCAGCGAACTAGGGGACTATGGCTACACCTTC	CASSELGDYGYTF
16	-	-	TRBV14	TRBJ1-2	TGTGCCAGCAGCCAAGACTTCGCAGGGATCTACTATGGCTACACCTTC	CASSQDFAGIYYGYTF
11	-	-	TRBV5-4	TRBJ1-2	TGTGCCAGCAGCCGGGGGTTGGGCTACACCTTC	CASSRGLGYTF
14	once	TRBD1	TRBV6-2/TRBV6-3	TRBJ1-1	TGTGCCAGCAGTTACGGGACAGGGGACACTGAAGCTTTCTTT	CASSYGTGDTEAFF
13	-	TRBD2	TRBV9	TRBJ2-3	TGTGCCAGCAGCCCGTGGACTAGCGCTACGCAGTATTTT	CASSPWTSATQYF
14	-	-	TRBV29-1	TRBJ1-2	TGCAGCGTTGAAGATCCCGTCAAGGGGGATGGCTACACCTTC	CSVEDPVKGDGYTF
14	-	TRBD1	TRBV25-1	TRBJ2-7	TGTGCCAGCAGTGATCAGACAGGGGTCTACGAGCAGTACTTC	CASSDQTGVYEQYF
16	-	TRBD1	TRBV5-1	TRBJ2-1	TGCGCCAGCAGCTTGGCGGCAGGGGGCGGATACAATGAGCAGTTCTTC	CASSLAAGGGYNEQFF
12	-	-	TRBV10-3	TRBJ1-2	TGTGCCATCACCGCAGGGAACTATGGCTACACCTTC	CAITAGNYGYTF
13	few	-	TRBV19	TRBJ2-7	TGTGCCAGTAGAGAGCGCGGGGCGGGGGAGCAGTACTTC	CASRERGAGEQYF
15	-	-	TRBV5-6	TRBJ1-4	TGTGCCAGCAGCTTACCGGGACTGAGTAATGAAAAACTGTTTTTT	CASSLPGLSNEKLFF
17	-	-	TRBV20-1	TRBJ1-2	TGCAGTGCTAGTGAGACCCCTTTGGGACTGTCGAAGGGAGGCTACACCTTC	CSASETPLGLSKGGYTF
15	-	-	TRBV2	TRBJ1-4	TGTGCCAGTGAGGCTGAGGTGACAACTAATGAAAAACTGTTTTTT	CASEAEVTTNEKLFF
13	-	-	TRBV6-7	TRBJ2-7	TGTGCCAGCAGTTACAAGCCAGGGTACGAGCAGTACTTC	CASSYKPGYEQYF
16	once	-	TRBV7-8	TRBJ2-2	TGTGCCAGCAGCTTAGTTGACAACCTGAACACCGGGGAGCTGTTTTTT	CASSLVDNLNTGELFF
15	-	-	TRBV18	TRBJ1-4	TGTGCCAGCTCACCTGATCAGGTAGAGACTGAAAAACTGTTTTTT	CASSPDQVETEKLFF
13	-	-	TRBV27	TRBJ2-5	TGTGCCAGCAGTTCCTCGTACCAAGAGACCCAGTACTTC	CASSSSYQETQYF
13	-	-	TRBV12-3/TRBV12-4	TRBJ2-1	TGTGCCAGCAGTCGAACAGGGAGAGAGGAGCAGTTCTTC	CASSRTGREEQFF
12	-	-	TRBV10-3	TRBJ1-2	TGTGCCATCAGTGCAATCGGCTATGGCTACACCTTC	CAISAIGYGYTF
17	-	-	TRBV29-1	TRBJ2-3	TGCAGCGTAGTGCCCCATGAAGACAGCCCCCCTGGCTATACGCAGTATTTT	CSVVPHEDSPPGYTQYF
13	-	TRBD1	TRBV9	TRBJ1-6	TGTGCCAGCAGCCCCCGGGACAGGGAGCCCCTCCACTTT	CASSPRDREPLHF
16	few	-	TRBV24-1	TRBJ2-1	TGTGCCACCAGTGATTCCACCGGGACACGGGACCATGAGCAGTTCTTC	CATSDSTGTRDHEQFF
15	-	-	TRBV6-2/TRBV6-3	TRBJ2-3	TGTGCCAGCAGTTTAGCAGGGCAGGACACAGATACGCAGTATTTT	CASSLAGQDTDTQYF
15	-	TRBD1	TRBV4-3	TRBJ1-2	TGCGCCAGCAGCCAAGAGGGGACAGGGACCTATGGCTACACCTTC	CASSQEGTGTYGYTF
13	-	-	TRBV27	TRBJ1-2	TGTGCCAGCAGCCCCATCGGGGGTAATGGCTACACCTTC	CASSPIGGNGYTF
15	-	-	TRBV3-1/TRBV3-2	TRBJ1-1	TGTGCCAGCAGCCAAGTTATGCGGGCGAACACTGAAGCTTTCTTT	CASSQVMRANTEAFF
15	-	-	TRBV6-5	TRBJ1-5	TGTGCCAGCAGGGTGACAGAATTACTGAATCAGCCCCAGCATTTT	CASRVTELLNQPQHF
13	-	-	TRBV12-3/TRBV12-4	TRBJ1-1	TGTGCCAGCAGTTTTAGAGGGAACACTGAAGCTTTCTTT	CASSFRGNTEAFF
12	-	-	TRBV6-5	TRBJ2-1	TGTGCCAGCAGTTCCCAGGGGAATGAGCAGTTCTTC	CASSSQGNEQFF
16	-	-	TRBV15	TRBJ2-7	TGTGCCACCAGCAGAGATCGACAGAGGGGGTACTACGAGCAGTACTTC	CATSRDRQRGYYEQYF
16	-	TRBD2	TRBV19	TRBJ2-3	TGTGCCAGTAGTATAGGGCTAGCGGGGGGTGCAGATACGCAGTATTTT	CASSIGLAGGADTQYF
19	-	TRBD2	TRBV3-1/TRBV3-2	TRBJ2-3	TGTGCCAGCAGCCAAGGGCGGTGGGGCGGGGGGGCCTTCGCCGATACGCAGTATTTT	CASSQGRWGGGAFADTQYF
16	once	-	TRBV7-2	TRBJ2-1	TGTGCCAGCAGCTTAGCTGGCGGGTCGTTCTACAATGAGCAGTTCTTC	CASSLAGGSFYNEQFF
14	-	TRBD1	TRBV11-2	TRBJ1-1	TGTGCCAGCAGCTCGAGGACAGGGGGCACTGAAGCTTTCTTT	CASSSRTGGTEAFF
17	-	-	TRBV6-1	TRBJ1-6	TGTGCCAGCAGTGTCGGGGGGCGAGGGGCACTTAATTCACCCCTCCACTTT	CASSVGGRGALNSPLHF
13	few	TRBD1	TRBV12-3/TRBV12-4	TRBJ1-2	TGTGCCAGCAGCCGGGGACAGAACTATGGCTACACCTTC	CASSRGQNYGYTF
13	-	TRBD1	TRBV10-3	TRBJ2-1	TGTGCCATCAGTGAGCCGGACAGGGATGAGCAGTTCTTC	CAISEPDRDEQFF
14	-	-	TRBV6-2/TRBV6-3	TRBJ1-2	TGTGCCAGCAGTTACTCGAGGGTGTCAGTTGGCTACACCTTC	CASSYSRVSVGYTF
14	-	-	TRBV11-2	TRBJ1-2	TGTGCCAGCAGCTTGGGCACAGGTAGCTATGGCTACACCTTC	CASSLGTGSYGYTF
15	-	-	TRBV9	TRBJ1-3	TGTGCCAGCAGCCCTCTTACCAGGGGCGGAAACACCATATATTTT	CASSPLTRGGNTIYF
14	-	-	TRBV28	TRBJ1-2	TGTGCCAGCAGCAATGAGGACAGAAACTATGGCTACACCTTC	CASSNEDRNYGYTF
15	-	TRBD2	TRBV11-1	TRBJ2-7	TGTGCCAGCAGCTCGTCGGTGGGACTAGGCTACGAGCAGTACTTC	CASSSSVGLGYEQYF
15	-	TRBD1	TRBV30	TRBJ1-4	TGTGCCTGGAGTGAGGACAGGGGGGTTAGTGAAAAACTGTTTTTT	CAWSEDRGVSEKLFF
17	-	-	TRBV27	TRBJ1-1	TGTGCCAGCAGTCCCGCACTTGGGGGGGGTAGGAGCACTGAAGCTTTCTTT	CASSPALGGGRSTEAFF
12	-	-	TRBV19	TRBJ2-2	TGTGCCAGCAGTCCTTACACCGGGGAGCTGTTTTTT	CASSPYTGELFF
14	-	TRBD1	TRBV3-1/TRBV3-2	TRBJ2-5	TGTGCCAGCAGCCATAGGACAGGGCAAGAGACCCAGTACTTC	CASSHRTGQETQYF
14	once	-	TRBV2	TRBJ1-5	TGTGCCAGCAGTGAACCCCAGGGGTTTCAGCCCCAGCATTTT	CASSEPQGFQPQHF
14	once	-	TRBV5-5	TRBJ1-4	TGTGCCAGCAGTACGACAGAGACTAATGAAAAACTGTTTTTT	CASSTTETNEKLFF